This TCR beta chain was sequenced in a study of identical twins. The study, taken as a whole, reports: Carriage of fewer insertions was seen in abundant cord blood beta clonotypes, whereas memory repertoires showed none. Out-of-frame alpha sequences shared by twins were enriched for low generation probability.

This CDR3 has 15 residues. Trimming left V 2 bases short and J 5 bases short, with 15 bases between. Germline V gene sequence: CDR1 SGHDN, CDR2 FVKESK. Template switching added a universal primer site; cDNA carried unique molecular identifiers. A single record per CDR3 protein comes from TCRdb applying MiXCR to the 5' RACE reads. The sample lists 400,000 to 600,000 distinct CDR3 sequences; approximately 20% were seen once. This clonotype was seen a few times. What it recognizes is unknown. These same records also appear under a second study, on yellow fever vaccine responses in identical twins. From that paper: On the reported evidence, twins' vaccine T cell responses seemed partly convergent and partly personalized.

The receptor comes from a woman aged 18-29 years in good health. Input material: CD4+ T cells sorted from blood. V and J are TRBV14 and TRBJ2-5; no clear D. CDR3 nucleotide sequence: TGTGCCAGCAGCCAACAGCGTTCTGAGAGGGAGACCCAGTACTTC. Amino acid sequence: CASSQQRSERETQYF.